Below, 31 T cell receptor beta chains from the same sample are listed, as sequenced in a study of blood T cell repertoires in COVID-19. Using immunoSEQ multiplex PCR, the repertoire was profiled, and TCRdb retains in-frame clones only, with some absent. The data show some 70,000 clones, roughly 88% seen once. The sample taken for sequencing was peripheral blood. The source of these receptors is a woman in her seventies with acute or convalescent COVID-19.

The genes are TRBV3-1 (or the pseudogene TRBV3-2) and TRBJ1-1, with D tentatively TRBD1 (5 bases). This CDR3 comprises 15 residues. V was clipped by 0 bases and J by 4 bases, with 12 bases between them. Germline CDR1 is LGHDT and CDR2 is YNNKEL (reference sequence). The CDR3 is CASSQDPGGTTEAFF. The CDR3 region has the DNA TGTGCCAGCAGCCAAGACCCGGGGGGGACCACTGAAGCTTTCTTT.

The chain combines TRBV27 with TRBJ2-4; 7 bases fit TRBD1. Per germline, CDR1 MNHEY and CDR2 SMNVEV (reference sequence). The CDR3 is 16 residues long. Germline trimming cut 6 bases from V and 0 bases from J; bases unmatched to any gene: 8. The CDR3 DNA sequence: TGTGCCAGCAGCCACTGGGACAGCCTAGCCAAAAACATTCAGTACTTC. It translates to CASSHWDSLAKNIQYF.

The chain links TRBV6-2 or TRBV6-3 to TRBJ2-1, with 8 nucleotides matching TRBD2. V trimming: 5 bases; J trimming: 6 bases; junction bases outside the gene matches: 9. In germline, CDR1 is MNHEY, CDR2 SVGEGT. The CDR3 spans 15 residues. This CDR3 is CASSQAGEVGNEQFF. DNA of the CDR3: TGTGCCAGCAGTCAAGCGGGGGAGGTGGGCAATGAGCAGTTCTTC.

The chain links TRBV5-1 to TRBJ2-7; tentatively, D is TRBD2 (6 bases). The germline V and J ends were trimmed by 4 bases and 4 bases, with 18 bases remaining between them. CDR1 and CDR2 (germline): SGHRS, YFSETQ. The CDR3 consists of 15 residues. CDR3 sequence reads: CASSPVQPGDYEQYF. The CDR3 DNA reads as TGCGCCAGCAGCCCCGTCCAACCGGGGGATTACGAGCAGTACTTC.

This rearrangement joins TRBV3-1 (or the pseudogene TRBV3-2) to TRBJ1-3; D remains unclear. The V gene lost 0 bases and the J gene lost 1 base, with 7 bases spanning the gap. CDR3 length equals 15 residues. CDR1 is LGHDT and CDR2 is YNNKEL in the germline V gene (reference sequence). CDR3 in DNA: TGTGCCAGCAGCCAAGAACCCAGGTCTGGAAACACCATATATTTT. Amino acid sequence: CASSQEPRSGNTIYF.

The chain employs TRBV7-2 and TRBJ2-7; D is unclear. Trimming took 2 bases from V and 5 from J, leaving 10 bases between them. The CDR3 consists of 13 residues. The germline gives CDR1 SGHTA, CDR2 FQGNSA. In DNA, the CDR3 is TGTGCCAGCAGCTTAAGTAGTCGGGACGAGCAGTACTTC. Protein: CASSLSSRDEQYF.

A few counts support this clone. This chain joins TRBV9 and TRBJ2-7; D is possibly TRBD2 (5 bases). The germline gives CDR1 SGDLS, CDR2 YYNGEE. The CDR3 spans 14 residues. V was clipped by 4 bases and J by 5 bases, with 16 bases between them. The CDR3 region has the DNA TGTGCCAGCAGCCTCTCCCGGGGATCCGACGAGCAGTACTTC. This codes for CASSLSRGSDEQYF.

The CDR3 reads CAWSYRGASNQPQHF. CDR3 nucleotide sequence: TGTGCCTGGAGTTACAGGGGTGCGAGCAATCAGCCCCAGCATTTT. The V call is TRBV30, the J call TRBJ1-5; TRBD1 aligns across 7 bases. J gave up 1 base and V 2 bases, and 5 bases lay outside the gene matches. Germline-derived CDR1 and CDR2 are GTSNPN and SVGIG (reference sequence). The CDR3 extends over 15 amino acids.

The chain is built from TRBV18 and TRBJ2-7; 11 nucleotides align to TRBD2. The CDR3 has 14 residues. V lost 6 bases and J lost 3; bases outside the gene matches: 4. Per the germline V gene, CDR1 is KGHSH and CDR2 is LQKENI. CDR3 nucleotides: TGTGCCAGCTCCCCGGGACTAGCGGTCTACGAGCAGTACTTC. Its translation is CASSPGLAVYEQYF.

V is TRBV2 and J is TRBJ2-4, with D hard to call. In germline, CDR1 is SNHLY, CDR2 FYNNEI. V lost 7 bases to trimming and J lost 8 bases, with 12 bases between them. This CDR3 contains 12 residues. CDR3 coding DNA: TGTGCCAGCATGGAGCACGGCGACATTCAGTACTTC. Translation: CASMEHGDIQYF.

Notes on this clone: The sample holds other DNA sequences that translate to the same CDR3. The gene calls are TRBV5-1 and TRBJ2-3; a weak D match, TRBD1 (6 bases). The V gene's germline CDR1 is SGHRS and CDR2 YFSETQ. The CDR3 runs to 15 residues. V was trimmed by 3 bases and J by 0 bases, leaving 11 bases between them. The DNA of the CDR3 is TGCGCCAGCAGCTCCGGGACAACGAGCACAGATACGCAGTATTTT. Its protein is CASSSGTTSTDTQYF.

V usage is TRBV18 and J usage is TRBJ1-2; possible D gene TRBD1, 6 bases. V was shortened by 0 bases and J by 4 bases, with 12 bases between the two germline ends. Germline V lookup: CDR1 KGHSH, CDR2 LQKENI. This CDR3 comprises 15 residues. As DNA, the CDR3 is TGTGCCAGCTCACCACCCGGCAGGGGAATCTATGGCTACACCTTC. It is translated as CASSPPGRGIYGYTF. Supplemented by reference TRBV18 and TRBJ1-2, the full variable domain reads NAGVMQNPRHLVRRRGQEARLRCSPMKGHSHVYWYRQLPEEGLKFMVYLQKENIIDESGMPKERFSAEFPKEGPSILRIQQVVRGDSAAYFCASSPPGRGIYGYTFGSGTRLTVV.

The genes are TRBV2 and TRBJ1-5, with TRBD1 identical over 7 bases. Trimming at V came to 2 bases and at J to 3 bases, leaving 7 bases not matched to a gene. Germline-derived CDR1 and CDR2 are SNHLY and FYNNEI. The CDR3 extends over 16 amino acids. DNA for the CDR3: TGTGCCAGCAGTGAAAGGGTACAGGGGTACAATCAGCCCCAGCATTTT. It specifies CASSERVQGYNQPQHF. Using reference TRBV2 and TRBJ1-5 for the parts outside the CDR3, the full variable domain is EPEVTQTPSHQVTQMGQEVILRCVPISNHLYFYWYRQILGQKVEFLVSFYNNEISEKSEIFDDQFSVERPDGSNFTLKIRSTKLEDSAMYFCASSERVQGYNQPQHFGDGTRLSIL.

The rearrangement uses TRBV24-1 and TRBJ1-2, with D unclear. The CDR3 is 15 amino acids. Germline V gene lookup returns CDR1 KGHDR and CDR2 SFDVKD. Trimming took 9 bases from V and 4 from J, leaving 20 bases between them. CDR3 sequence reads: CATLGVSDRGYGYTF. CDR3 sequence (DNA): TGTGCCACCCTCGGGGTCAGCGACCGAGGCTATGGCTACACCTTC.

The gene calls are TRBV10-3 and TRBJ1-2; TRBD1 is a possible D gene (5 bases). The germline V and J ends were trimmed by 7 bases and 5 bases, with 14 bases remaining between them. The CDR3 contains 13 residues. Germline CDR1 reads ENHRY; CDR2 reads SYGVKD. The CDR3 region is CAIMPGSGYGYTF. CDR3 coding DNA: TGTGCCATCATGCCAGGGTCCGGGTATGGCTACACCTTC.

The chain links TRBV27 to TRBJ2-3; TRBD1 agrees at 7 bases. Germline lookup yields CDR1 MNHEY and CDR2 SMNVEV (reference sequence). This CDR3 has 17 amino acids. V was clipped by 0 bases and J by 2 bases; unmatched bases: 8. CDR3 sequence: CASSLSGTAINTDTQYF. In DNA, the CDR3 is TGTGCCAGCAGTTTATCCGGGACAGCTATAAACACAGATACGCAGTATTTT.

The genes are TRBV29-1 and TRBJ1-5; TRBD1 agrees at 7 bases. V lost 4 bases and J lost 2; bases outside the gene matches: 2. Germline-derived CDR1 and CDR2 are SQVTM and ANQGSEA. This CDR3 is 13 amino acids long. In DNA form, the CDR3 reads TGCAGCGTTGGCCAGGGGGGCAATCAGCCCCAGCATTTT. Translation gives CSVGQGGNQPQHF.

The V call is TRBV25-1, the J call TRBJ1-1; 8 bases agree with TRBD1. The J segment lost 10 bases and the V segment lost 3 bases, leaving 4 bases of the junction unmatched. The CDR3 loop spans 12 amino acids. The germline V gene has CDR1 MGHDK and CDR2 SYGVNS. CDR3 DNA: TGTGCCAGCAGTGAGACAGGGGAGATAGCTTTCTTT. It specifies CASSETGEIAFF.

The V and J genes are TRBV2 and TRBJ1-5, with 7 nucleotides matching TRBD1. The CDR3 runs 15 residues. The V gene's germline CDR1 is SNHLY and CDR2 FYNNEI. The V gene end was trimmed by 6 bases and the J gene end by 5 bases; junction bases not matched to a gene: 10. The CDR3 loop reads CASSPGQALYQPQHF. DNA of the CDR3: TGTGCCAGCAGCCCTGGACAGGCGCTTTATCAGCCCCAGCATTTT.

The V gene is TRBV6-5, the J gene TRBJ2-3; D possibly corresponds to TRBD2 (6 bases). This CDR3 is built from 12 residues. Germline CDR1 and CDR2: MNHEY and SVGAGI. V dropped 10 bases and J dropped 0 bases, with 8 bases sitting between them. CDR3 residues: CATSVSTDTQYF. In DNA form, the CDR3 reads TGTGCCACTAGCGTCAGCACAGATACGCAGTATTTT.

The chain links TRBV6-6 to TRBJ2-1; 7 bases agree with TRBD1. The CDR3 runs 16 residues. CDR1 and CDR2 from the germline V gene are MNHNY and SVGAGI (reference sequence). V gave up 5 bases and J gave up 6 bases; unmatched junction bases: 13. For the CDR3, the DNA is TGTGCCAGCAGTATGAGGGGACAGTGGGCGGGCAATGAGCAGTTCTTC. It translates to CASSMRGQWAGNEQFF.

V usage is TRBV7-2 and J usage is TRBJ2-7; 8 positions match TRBD1. In germline, CDR1 is SGHTA, CDR2 FQGNSA. This CDR3 contains 15 residues. J gave up 3 bases and V 7 bases, and 11 bases lay outside the gene matches. CDR3 in DNA: TGTGCCAGCACCTTCCAGGGGGCGTCATTCTACGAGCAGTACTTC. Its translation: CASTFQGASFYEQYF.

J is TRBJ2-4 and V is TRBV20-1; D perhaps matches TRBD2 (5 bases). The CDR3 loop spans 13 amino acids. Germline CDR1 reads DFQATT; CDR2 reads SNEGSKA (reference sequence). V was pared by 3 bases and J by 3 bases, with 9 bases between. The CDR3 DNA reads as TGCAGTGCTAGTGACGGGAACAAAAACATTCAGTACTTC. Protein sequence: CSASDGNKNIQYF.

The gene calls are TRBV4-1 and TRBJ2-1; maybe TRBD1 (6 bases). V was trimmed by 0 bases and J by 10 bases, leaving 19 bases between them. Germline assignment: CDR1 MGHRA and CDR2 YSYEKL. This CDR3 is 16 amino acids long. The CDR3 loop is CASSQDRGGGRLEQFF. The CDR3 coding sequence is TGCGCCAGCAGCCAAGATAGAGGGGGTGGGAGACTCGAGCAGTTCTTC.

The chain uses TRBV5-6 and TRBJ1-6; 11 bases match TRBD1. The CDR3 is made up of 16 amino acids. V gave up 2 bases and J gave up 9 bases; unmatched junction bases: 7. Germline loops: CDR1 SGHDT, CDR2 YYEEEE. This CDR3 reads CASSFRGTGGGSPLHF. CDR3 in DNA: TGTGCCAGCAGCTTTCGTGGGACAGGGGGTGGTTCACCCCTCCACTTT.

The rearrangement links TRBV29-1 to TRBJ2-1, with 13 nucleotides matching TRBD2. CDR1 and CDR2 from the germline V gene are SQVTM and ANQGSEA. With V trimmed by 3 bases and J by 0 bases, 8 bases remained unmatched. The CDR3 extends over 18 amino acids. The DNA of the CDR3 is TGCAGCGTTGATTCGTCTCGGACTAGCGGGAGCTCCTACAATGAGCAGTTCTTC. Amino acids: CSVDSSRTSGSSYNEQFF.

The rearrangement joins TRBV5-5 to TRBJ1-1; possibly TRBD1 for D (6 bases). The V gene lost 4 bases and the J gene lost 1 base, with 17 bases spanning the gap. The germline V gene has CDR1 SGHKS and CDR2 YYEKEE (reference sequence). The CDR3 sequence is 16 residues long. CDR3 region: CASSPGGGGRNTEAFF. CDR3 sequence (DNA): TGTGCCAGCAGCCCCGGGGGGGGCGGGAGGAACACTGAAGCTTTCTTT. The whole variable domain, remainder taken from reference TRBV5-5 and TRBJ1-1, is DAGVTQSPTHLIKTRGQQVTLRCSPISGHKSVSWYQQVLGQGPQFIFQYYEKEERGRGNFPDRFSARQFPNYSSELNVNALLLGDSALYLCASSPGGGGRNTEAFFGQGTRLTVV.

This sequence joins TRBV4-1 and TRBJ2-7; 7 bases line up with TRBD2. This CDR3 has 16 amino acids. Germline V CDR1 and CDR2: MGHRA, YSYEKL. V lost 5 bases to trimming and J lost 0 bases; unmatched junction nucleotides: 10. The CDR3 reads CASSTSPGGFSYEQYF. The CDR3 DNA reads as TGCGCCAGCAGCACCTCCCCGGGAGGTTTCTCCTACGAGCAGTACTTC.

This clone was counted once. V and J are TRBV9 and TRBJ1-2; possible D gene TRBD1, 5 bases. V was pared by 3 bases and J by 2 bases, with 11 bases between. The CDR3 sequence is 14 residues long. From germline, CDR1 is SGDLS and CDR2 YYNGEE. The CDR3 protein is CASSGRGGNYGYTF. CDR3 DNA: TGTGCCAGCAGCGGAAGGGGAGGAAACTATGGCTACACCTTC.

This chain connects TRBV7-6 to TRBJ1-5, with D tentatively TRBD1 (5 bases). This CDR3 has 15 residues. Germline CDR1 is SGHVS and CDR2 is FNYEAQ. Trimming shortened V by 1 base and J by 3 bases, and 10 bases separated the two germline ends. In DNA form, the CDR3 reads TGTGCCAGCAGCTTAGATTCAGGGTTCAATCAGCCCCAGCATTTT. Its translation: CASSLDSGFNQPQHF.

The rearrangement links TRBV5-1 to TRBJ1-4, with 7 bases fitting TRBD1. The V gene end was trimmed by 4 bases and the J gene end by 7 bases; junction bases not matched to a gene: 10. CDR1 SGHRS and CDR2 YFSETQ come from the germline V gene. The CDR3 covers 15 residues. In DNA form, the CDR3 reads TGCGCCAGCAGCCAAGCGAATCAGGGGGGTGAAAAACTGTTTTTT. It yields the protein CASSQANQGGEKLFF.